Listed below are T cell receptor beta chains from one sample, sequenced in a study of shared clonotypes between healthy human individuals. Produced via immunoSEQ multiplex PCR; TCRdb's table is partial and in-frame only. The table lists a few hundred thousand clones, 79% of them singletons. The material sequenced was PBMCs. The receptors shown here come from a woman aged 35 to 49 in good health. Some clones in this sample may be carry-over from other donors' samples. Each CDR3 is given with its conserved first and last residue. D genes are given only for firm matches. The size field is filled for only some rows; it gives once, few, many or a size class.

cdr3_length: 15; j_call: TRBJ2-3; v_call: TRBV5-5; d_call: NA; clone_size: NA; cdr3_nt: TGTGCCAGCAGCACCGCGGGGACCAGCGTGGATACGCAGTATTTT; cdr3_aa: CASSTAGTSVDTQYF
cdr3_length: 12; j_call: TRBJ1-2; v_call: TRBV28; d_call: NA; clone_size: NA; cdr3_nt: TGTGCCAGCAGTTTCTTGGGTTATGGCTACACCTTC; cdr3_aa: CASSFLGYGYTF
cdr3_length: 14; j_call: TRBJ2-1; v_call: TRBV9; d_call: NA; clone_size: NA; cdr3_nt: TGTGCCAGCAGCGTTACAGGCTCCTACAATGAGCAGTTCTTC; cdr3_aa: CASSVTGSYNEQFF
cdr3_length: 16; j_call: TRBJ2-5; v_call: TRBV2; d_call: TRBD2; clone_size: NA; cdr3_nt: TGTGCCAGCACGGGACTAGCGGGGGGGGCCCAAGAGACCCAGTACTTC; cdr3_aa: CASTGLAGGAQETQYF
cdr3_length: 13; j_call: TRBJ2-1; v_call: TRBV19; d_call: NA; clone_size: NA; cdr3_nt: TGTGCCAGTAGTATATCGAATAGCGGCCTGCAGTTCTTC; cdr3_aa: CASSISNSGLQFF
cdr3_length: 14; j_call: TRBJ1-2; v_call: TRBV30; d_call: NA; clone_size: NA; cdr3_nt: TGTGCCTGGAGAGGATTGGGGGTCGACTATGGCTACACCTTC; cdr3_aa: CAWRGLGVDYGYTF
cdr3_length: 15; j_call: TRBJ1-2; v_call: TRBV19; d_call: TRBD1; clone_size: NA; cdr3_nt: TGTGCCAGTAGCATACCTTCGGACAGGTTCTATGGCTACACCTTC; cdr3_aa: CASSIPSDRFYGYTF
cdr3_length: 14; j_call: TRBJ1-1; v_call: TRBV7-2; d_call: NA; clone_size: NA; cdr3_nt: TGTGCCAGCAGCGCCCGACAGGAGGACACTGAAGCTTTCTTT; cdr3_aa: CASSARQEDTEAFF
cdr3_length: 15; j_call: TRBJ1-3; v_call: TRBV7-2; d_call: NA; clone_size: once; cdr3_nt: TGTGCCAGCAGCTTCGGGACGGGGGATGGAAACACCATATATTTT; cdr3_aa: CASSFGTGDGNTIYF
cdr3_length: 15; j_call: TRBJ2-5; v_call: TRBV7-2; d_call: NA; clone_size: NA; cdr3_nt: TGTGCCAGCACCCTTAGTGGGACCCTTCAAGAGACCCAGTACTTC; cdr3_aa: CASTLSGTLQETQYF
cdr3_length: 15; j_call: TRBJ1-2; v_call: TRBV19; d_call: TRBD1; clone_size: NA; cdr3_nt: TGTGCCAGTAGAGCCTCGGAGGGACAGGGGTATGGCTACACCTTC; cdr3_aa: CASRASEGQGYGYTF
cdr3_length: 17; j_call: TRBJ2-3; v_call: TRBV5-1; d_call: TRBD2; clone_size: NA; cdr3_nt: TGCGCCAGCAGCTCGGGACTAGCGGGGGAGAGCACAGATACGCAGTATTTT; cdr3_aa: CASSSGLAGESTDTQYF
cdr3_length: 13; j_call: TRBJ1-2; v_call: TRBV27; d_call: NA; clone_size: NA; cdr3_nt: TGTGCCAGCAGTTCGGCAGGCTTGTATGGCTACACCTTC; cdr3_aa: CASSSAGLYGYTF
cdr3_length: 13; j_call: TRBJ1-3; v_call: TRBV29-1; d_call: TRBD1; clone_size: NA; cdr3_nt: TGCAGCGTAGAAACTACAGGGGGAGACACCATATATTTT; cdr3_aa: CSVETTGGDTIYF
cdr3_length: 15; j_call: TRBJ2-1; v_call: TRBV6-4; d_call: TRBD2; clone_size: once; cdr3_nt: TGTGCCACCAAGGTGACTAGCGGGAGTTTTAATGAGCAGTTCTTC; cdr3_aa: CATKVTSGSFNEQFF
cdr3_length: 15; j_call: TRBJ1-1; v_call: TRBV10-3; d_call: NA; clone_size: NA; cdr3_nt: TGTGCCATCAGTACGAAGGCGGCCGGGGGGACTGAAGCTTTCTTT; cdr3_aa: CAISTKAAGGTEAFF
cdr3_length: 16; j_call: TRBJ2-1; v_call: TRBV19; d_call: TRBD2; clone_size: NA; cdr3_nt: TGTGCCAGTAGTATTTCGGGAGGTCGCTCCTACAATGAGCAGTTCTTC; cdr3_aa: CASSISGGRSYNEQFF
cdr3_length: 16; j_call: TRBJ2-7; v_call: TRBV9; d_call: TRBD2; clone_size: NA; cdr3_nt: TGTGCCAGCAGCATGGGGACTAGCGGGAGCCCCTACGAGCAGTACTTC; cdr3_aa: CASSMGTSGSPYEQYF
cdr3_length: 13; j_call: TRBJ2-4; v_call: TRBV14; d_call: NA; clone_size: NA; cdr3_nt: TGTGCCAGCAGCCAAGACCTGGGAAACATTCAGTACTTC; cdr3_aa: CASSQDLGNIQYF
cdr3_length: 15; j_call: TRBJ1-2; v_call: TRBV6-1; d_call: TRBD1; clone_size: NA; cdr3_nt: TGTGCCAGCAGTGAAGGCAGGGGGCGGATCTATGGCTACACCTTC; cdr3_aa: CASSEGRGRIYGYTF
cdr3_length: 17; j_call: TRBJ2-2; v_call: TRBV28; d_call: NA; clone_size: NA; cdr3_nt: TGTGCCAGCAGACACCGGTTCAGGAGACCGAACACCGGGGAGCTGTTTTTT; cdr3_aa: CASRHRFRRPNTGELFF
cdr3_length: 14; j_call: TRBJ2-1; v_call: TRBV29-1; d_call: NA; clone_size: NA; cdr3_nt: TGCAGCGTTGATCTTCGGACCACTAGCAAAGGGCAGTTCTTC; cdr3_aa: CSVDLRTTSKGQFF
cdr3_length: 13; j_call: TRBJ1-1; v_call: TRBV6-5; d_call: NA; clone_size: NA; cdr3_nt: TGTGCCAGCAGGGCCGGAAAGAACACTGAAGCTTTCTTT; cdr3_aa: CASRAGKNTEAFF
cdr3_length: 15; j_call: TRBJ2-1; v_call: TRBV5-4; d_call: TRBD2; clone_size: NA; cdr3_nt: TGTGCCAGCAGCCCCGGGACTAGCGGTCCGAATGAGCAGTTCTTC; cdr3_aa: CASSPGTSGPNEQFF
cdr3_length: 11; j_call: TRBJ1-1; v_call: TRBV27; d_call: NA; clone_size: NA; cdr3_nt: TGTGCCTCGGGGAGGAACACTGAAGCTTTCTTT; cdr3_aa: CASGRNTEAFF
cdr3_length: 14; j_call: TRBJ2-7; v_call: TRBV9; d_call: TRBD2; clone_size: few; cdr3_nt: TGTGCCAGCAGCGCCGGGACTAGCGGCTACGAGCAGTACTTC; cdr3_aa: CASSAGTSGYEQYF
cdr3_length: 15; j_call: TRBJ2-5; v_call: TRBV4-2; d_call: TRBD2; clone_size: NA; cdr3_nt: TGTGCCAGCAGCCAAGATTCAGCGGGAGGAGAGACCCAGTACTTC; cdr3_aa: CASSQDSAGGETQYF
cdr3_length: 11; j_call: TRBJ2-7; v_call: TRBV18; d_call: NA; clone_size: NA; cdr3_nt: TGTGCCAGCTCACTAAATCACGAGCAGTACTTC; cdr3_aa: CASSLNHEQYF
cdr3_length: 14; j_call: TRBJ2-7; v_call: TRBV30; d_call: TRBD2; clone_size: NA; cdr3_nt: TGTGCCTGGAGTGACGAGCGGGAGGGGTACGAGCAGTACTTC; cdr3_aa: CAWSDEREGYEQYF
cdr3_length: 14; j_call: TRBJ2-1; v_call: TRBV7-3; d_call: TRBD2; clone_size: NA; cdr3_nt: TGTGCCAGCTCAAAGCGGGAGGGCCTGAATGAGCAGTTCTTC; cdr3_aa: CASSKREGLNEQFF
cdr3_length: 15; j_call: TRBJ1-1; v_call: TRBV7-2; d_call: NA; clone_size: NA; cdr3_nt: TGTGCCAGCAGCCCCGTCGGGTACGACGGCCCTGAAGCTTTCTTT; cdr3_aa: CASSPVGYDGPEAFF
cdr3_length: 12; j_call: TRBJ2-4; v_call: TRBV6-5; d_call: NA; clone_size: NA; cdr3_nt: TGTGCCAGCAGCCCAGGGGGGGGTTTTCAGTACTTC; cdr3_aa: CASSPGGGFQYF
cdr3_length: 15; j_call: TRBJ2-1; v_call: TRBV15; d_call: NA; clone_size: NA; cdr3_nt: TGTGCCACCAGCAGAGATTCGGTAGAATCCTATGAGCAGTTCTTC; cdr3_aa: CATSRDSVESYEQFF
cdr3_length: 14; j_call: TRBJ1-1; v_call: TRBV18; d_call: NA; clone_size: NA; cdr3_nt: TGTGCCAGCTCTGCGAATGGGGGGTTCACTGAAGCTTTCTTT; cdr3_aa: CASSANGGFTEAFF
cdr3_length: 18; j_call: TRBJ2-2; v_call: TRBV5-1; d_call: TRBD1; clone_size: NA; cdr3_nt: TGCGCCAGCACTACTTCCACAGGGGGCGTGGTTGGGACCGGGGAGCTGTTTTTT; cdr3_aa: CASTTSTGGVVGTGELFF
cdr3_length: 14; j_call: TRBJ1-2; v_call: TRBV28; d_call: NA; clone_size: NA; cdr3_nt: TGTGCCAGCAGTGAGGGCAGGGTCTTCTATGGCTACACCTTC; cdr3_aa: CASSEGRVFYGYTF
cdr3_length: 14; j_call: TRBJ2-7; v_call: TRBV10-2; d_call: TRBD2; clone_size: few; cdr3_nt: TGCGCCAGCAGTGCCAGCGGGACCGCTTACGAGCAGTACTTC; cdr3_aa: CASSASGTAYEQYF
cdr3_length: 12; j_call: TRBJ1-2; v_call: TRBV29-1; d_call: NA; clone_size: once; cdr3_nt: TGCAGCGTTGAACCGGGGGAACATGGCTACACCTTC; cdr3_aa: CSVEPGEHGYTF
cdr3_length: 18; j_call: TRBJ1-1; v_call: TRBV12-5; d_call: NA; clone_size: NA; cdr3_nt: TGTGCTAGTGGTTTGGTATTGGGGACCTCCCTATTGAACACTGAAGCTTTCTTT; cdr3_aa: CASGLVLGTSLLNTEAFF
cdr3_length: 14; j_call: TRBJ2-5; v_call: TRBV28; d_call: TRBD1; clone_size: NA; cdr3_nt: TGTGCCAGCAGCTCGGGACAGACAAAAGAGACCCAGTACTTC; cdr3_aa: CASSSGQTKETQYF
cdr3_length: 12; j_call: TRBJ2-7; v_call: TRBV11-2; d_call: NA; clone_size: NA; cdr3_nt: TGTGCCAGCAGCTTAGGGGTGTACGAGCAGTACTTC; cdr3_aa: CASSLGVYEQYF
cdr3_length: 11; j_call: TRBJ2-1; v_call: TRBV20-1; d_call: NA; clone_size: NA; cdr3_nt: TGCAGCGCCCAAGAGATCAATGAGCAGTTCTTC; cdr3_aa: CSAQEINEQFF
cdr3_length: 16; j_call: TRBJ2-6; v_call: TRBV19; d_call: NA; clone_size: NA; cdr3_nt: TGTGCCAGTAGGAAAATCCCAGGGACTGGGGCCAACGTCCTGACTTTC; cdr3_aa: CASRKIPGTGANVLTF
cdr3_length: 14; j_call: TRBJ1-4; v_call: TRBV30; d_call: TRBD1; clone_size: NA; cdr3_nt: TGTGCCTGGAGCGGGGACAGGGTTAATGAAAAACTGTTTTTT; cdr3_aa: CAWSGDRVNEKLFF
cdr3_length: 15; j_call: TRBJ2-7; v_call: TRBV15; d_call: NA; clone_size: NA; cdr3_nt: TGTGCCACCAGCAGGAGGGGTGGAGCTACCTACGAGCAGTACTTC; cdr3_aa: CATSRRGGATYEQYF
cdr3_length: 15; j_call: TRBJ1-4; v_call: TRBV7-9; d_call: NA; clone_size: NA; cdr3_nt: TGTGCCAGCAGCCCACCCGGGGGCACTAATGAAAAACTGTTTTTT; cdr3_aa: CASSPPGGTNEKLFF
cdr3_length: 13; j_call: TRBJ2-7; v_call: TRBV11-1; d_call: TRBD2; clone_size: few; cdr3_nt: TGTGCCACCACCCGGGGGGGCCGCTACGAGCAGTACTTC; cdr3_aa: CATTRGGRYEQYF
cdr3_length: 15; j_call: TRBJ1-1; v_call: TRBV5-4; d_call: NA; clone_size: NA; cdr3_nt: TGTGCCAGCACCCCTTGGGGGCAGGGAAGGACTGAAGCTTTCTTT; cdr3_aa: CASTPWGQGRTEAFF
cdr3_length: 13; j_call: TRBJ1-1; v_call: TRBV28; d_call: TRBD1; clone_size: NA; cdr3_nt: TGTGCCAGCAGTTCAACACAGGGGCCTGAAGCTTTCTTT; cdr3_aa: CASSSTQGPEAFF
cdr3_length: 13; j_call: TRBJ1-1; v_call: TRBV19; d_call: NA; clone_size: NA; cdr3_nt: TGTGCCAGTAGTATACTGGGGAACACTGAAGCTTTCTTT; cdr3_aa: CASSILGNTEAFF
cdr3_length: 13; j_call: TRBJ1-1; v_call: TRBV6-6; d_call: NA; clone_size: NA; cdr3_nt: TGTGCCAGCAATCGGGACCGGAACACTGAAGCTTTCTTT; cdr3_aa: CASNRDRNTEAFF
cdr3_length: 14; j_call: TRBJ2-7; v_call: TRBV6-1; d_call: TRBD1; clone_size: NA; cdr3_nt: TGTGCCAGCACCCCTGGACAGGGCCGCTACGAGCAGTACTTC; cdr3_aa: CASTPGQGRYEQYF
cdr3_length: 14; j_call: TRBJ2-7; v_call: TRBV5-1; d_call: TRBD2; clone_size: NA; cdr3_nt: TGCGCCAGCAGCCCGACTAGCGGATACTACGAGCAGTACTTC; cdr3_aa: CASSPTSGYYEQYF
cdr3_length: 18; j_call: TRBJ2-1; v_call: TRBV5-1; d_call: TRBD2; clone_size: NA; cdr3_nt: TGCGCCAGCAGCTCTCTAGCGGCGGATAAAAACTCCTACAATGAGCAGTTCTTC; cdr3_aa: CASSSLAADKNSYNEQFF
cdr3_length: 15; j_call: TRBJ1-5; v_call: TRBV5-1; d_call: NA; clone_size: NA; cdr3_nt: TGCGCCAGCAGCGTCGATCCAGGGGTGAATCAGCCCCAGCATTTT; cdr3_aa: CASSVDPGVNQPQHF
cdr3_length: 11; j_call: TRBJ2-5; v_call: TRBV29-1; d_call: NA; clone_size: NA; cdr3_nt: TGCAGCGTCGACCGAGGGGGGACCCAGTACTTC; cdr3_aa: CSVDRGGTQYF
cdr3_length: 16; j_call: TRBJ2-7; v_call: TRBV5-1; d_call: TRBD1; clone_size: NA; cdr3_nt: TGCGCCAGCAGCTCTCAATCCGGGACAGGGTTGAGCGAGCAGTACTTC; cdr3_aa: CASSSQSGTGLSEQYF
cdr3_length: 12; j_call: TRBJ1-2; v_call: TRBV13; d_call: NA; clone_size: NA; cdr3_nt: TGTGCCAGCAGGAACTGGGGAGTTGGCTACACCTTC; cdr3_aa: CASRNWGVGYTF
cdr3_length: 13; j_call: TRBJ1-1; v_call: TRBV5-1; d_call: NA; clone_size: few; cdr3_nt: TGCGCCAGCAGAAATGAACAGGACACTGAAGCTTTCTTT; cdr3_aa: CASRNEQDTEAFF
cdr3_length: 14; j_call: TRBJ2-1; v_call: TRBV4-1; d_call: TRBD2; clone_size: NA; cdr3_nt: TGCGCCAGCAGCCAAGGACTAGCGGCCAATGAGCAGTTCTTC; cdr3_aa: CASSQGLAANEQFF